Following are 4 T cell receptor beta chains from one sample sequenced in a study of blood T cell repertoires in COVID-19. TCRdb keeps only in-frame clones here, not all; method: immunoSEQ multiplex PCR. The sample contains 310,000 or so clones, 87% of which appear only once. The specimen sequenced was PBMCs or T cells enriched from blood (not recorded which). Source of these receptors: a woman in her twenties or thirties who had recovered from COVID-19.

The chain joins TRBV5-1 to TRBJ1-2, with 8 bases identical to TRBD1. Germline V CDR1 and CDR2: SGHRS, YFSETQ. The CDR3 contains 14 residues. After removal of 4 bases from V and 4 bases from J, the junction contained 6 bases not matched to a gene. The CDR3 bases are TGCGCCAGCAGCCCCAGGGGGCAGGCCTATGGCTACACCTTC. Translation: CASSPRGQAYGYTF.

The rearrangement joins TRBV27 to TRBJ1-2, with 9 bases that match TRBD1. V shed 2 bases, J shed 4 bases, and the junction held 8 bases outside the gene matches. The CDR3 loop spans 16 amino acids. Germline assignment: CDR1 MNHEY and CDR2 SMNVEV (reference sequence). CDR3 nucleotide sequence: TGTGCCAGCAGTTTAGGTGTGGGACAGGGTACCTATGGCTACACCTTC. Amino acids: CASSLGVGQGTYGYTF.

The chain carries TRBV5-1 and TRBJ2-3; D may be TRBD1 (6 bases). CDR1 and CDR2 from the germline V gene are SGHRS and YFSETQ. V lost 0 bases and J 0 bases, leaving 14 bases between the germline ends. The CDR3 is 17 amino acids. The CDR3 region is CASSLAAGVTSTDTQYF. Here the CDR3 DNA reads TGCGCCAGCAGCTTGGCTGCAGGGGTCACTAGCACAGATACGCAGTATTTT.

The chain has TRBV4-2 and TRBJ1-2; TRBD1 matches at 8 bases. This CDR3 is 15 amino acids long. Germline CDR1 is LGHNA and CDR2 is YNFKEQ. The junction had 6 bases not matched to a gene; V was cut back by 3 bases and J by 3 bases. The CDR3 bases are TGTGCCAGCAGCCAGGGCCAGACAGGGGACTATGGCTACACCTTC. It specifies CASSQGQTGDYGYTF.